This TCR beta chain was documented in a study of CD8 T cells in Susac syndrome (dated by TCRdb to the late 2010s). Context from the whole study: Whether CD8+ T cell activation and differentiation in Susac syndrome was antigen driven was tested using repertoire sequencing.

Study-wide findings and limitations: The TCR sequencing and HLA analysis was acknowledged to have included a relatively small number of individuals.

The CDR3, cysteine through phenylalanine, is 17 amino acids long. The entry retains the CDR3 DNA only, 51 bases that are in frame from base 1. The junction carries 26 bases between V and J, which are trimmed by 9 bases and 3 bases respectively. Looking up the germline V gene yields CDR1 KGHSH and CDR2 LQKENI. RNA was extracted using the RNeasy kit, and about 0.5 to 1 ug of the RNA was reverse transcribed with random hexamers. The immunoSEQ multiplex PCR assay, covering 54 Vbeta and 13 Jbeta segments, was used to amplify TCR beta CDR3 regions. PCR amplification bias was corrected using a synthetic template baseline for primer optimization and computational correction. The original methods were these. Only productive sequences were kept, with reads annotated to V, D and J genes according to IMGT and analyzed in immunoSEQ Analyzer. Clonality was calculated as one minus the Shannon entropy normalized by log2 of the number of productive unique sequences. For each patient and control, public and private clones were evaluated among the 100 most prevalent clones. Susac-specific clones were defined as absent from healthy and MS cohorts, over a thousand published viral clones and other ImmuneACCESS disease sequences. TCRdb reworked the public reads: Q25 trimming with fastp, MiXCR clone assembly, productive beta chains retained. Records with the same CDR3 protein are collapsed into one entry carrying the most frequent genes and DNA. It is TCRdb's table, rather than the study itself, that gives the V and J calls and clone size. For this sample the table gives some 120,000 distinct CDR3 sequences, of which around 94% were detected only once. 0.065% to 0.1% of the sample is taken by the ten largest.

Note on this clonotype: The antigen it recognizes is unknown. Base quality data are lacking; no much larger clone is found one base away.

Peripheral blood CD8+ and CD4+ T cells from healthy donors, Susac syndrome patients and multiple sclerosis patients were profiled using high-throughput TCR beta sequencing. The healthy donors served as controls matched for age and sex. CD8+ TEMRA cells were enriched by FACS, while bulk CD8+ and CD4+ T cells were purified by magnetic negative isolation. Blood was drawn into EDTA tubes, processed within 24 hours, and PBMCs were isolated by density gradient centrifugation. PBMCs intended for TCR sequencing were frozen in liquid nitrogen and were later thawed in a 37 degrees C water bath. A purity of at least 90% was achieved for sorted or isolated CD4+, CD8+ and CD8+ TEMRA cells.

Sequences were obtained from CD4+ T cells from PBMCs. The V and J segments used are TRBV18 and TRBJ1-1; the D gene is perhaps TRBD1, on 6 matching bases. This clonotype originated in a human donor in good health. Here the CDR3 is given as CASDEWGGARGDTEAFF. The DNA sequence is TGTGCCAGTGACGAATGGGGGGGTGCCAGGGGTGACACTGAAGCTTTCTTT.